The entry below gives a single TCR beta chain sequence along with its context. With 60 Vbeta and 13 Jbeta primers, the PCR was carried out. Some clones are missing from TCRdb's copy, which holds only in-frame ones; the method was immunoSEQ multiplex PCR. The data contain approximately 140,000 clones, roughly 69% of them singletons. This entry comes from a study of cytomegalovirus exposure and HLA in healthy donors. Trimming cost V 3 bases and J 4 bases; bases outside gene matches: 11. CDR1 ENHRY and CDR2 SYGVKD come from the germline V gene. The CDR3 has 17 residues. What was sequenced was PBMCs. This receptor was obtained from a human donor in good health. V gene TRBV10-3 combines with J gene TRBJ2-1, with 8 positions matching TRBD2. Here the CDR3 reads CAISDQIAGRRYNEQFF. CDR3 nucleotide sequence: TGTGCCATCAGTGACCAGATAGCGGGACGTAGGTACAATGAGCAGTTCTTC.